The sample holds many counts of the clone carrying this T cell receptor (beta chain). As yet, its antigen is unknown. The sample is drawn from a study of molecular identifiers for immune sequencing clone quantification. About the study: In the replicates, RNA derived from about 19,000 or 110,000 naive CD8 cells was divided into five parts, and four were sequenced. Whole-study findings and limits: More than 97% of effector molecules, versus under 1% of naive-cell molecules, belonged to clones above 20 RNA copies.

TCRdb reanalysed the PCR reads using MiXCR and keeps one entry per CDR3 protein. The sample has 50,000 to 65,000 distinct CDR3 sequences, around 27% seen once; the top ten hold 1.5% to 2%. Sample: naive CD8+ T cells from blood, with Jurkat cell RNA spiked in. The sample's subset: FACS-sorted CD8+CD4-CCR7+CD45RA+ naive T cells. This sequence was found in a human donor in good health. Some libraries in this study had Jurkat cell RNA spiked in.

The CDR3 here is CASSFAPSEQYF. The CDR3 DNA reads TGTGCCAGCAGTTTCGCCCCGTCCGAGCAGTACTTC. The V call is TRBV12-3 or TRBV12-4, the J call TRBJ2-7, with no clear D. Between the trimmed V and J ends, which lost 3 bases and 6 bases, there was a span of 9 bases. CDR3 size: 12 residues.